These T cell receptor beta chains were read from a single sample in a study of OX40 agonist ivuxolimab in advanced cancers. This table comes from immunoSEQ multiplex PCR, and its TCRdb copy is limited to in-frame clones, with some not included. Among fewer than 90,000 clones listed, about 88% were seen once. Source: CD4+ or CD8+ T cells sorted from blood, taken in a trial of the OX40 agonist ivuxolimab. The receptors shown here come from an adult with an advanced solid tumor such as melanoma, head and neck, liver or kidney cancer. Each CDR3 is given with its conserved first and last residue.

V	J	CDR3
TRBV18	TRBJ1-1	CASSQNRENTEAFF
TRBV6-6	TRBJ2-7	CASSYYGGLSYEQYF
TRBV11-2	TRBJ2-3	CASSQATDTQYF
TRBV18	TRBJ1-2	CASSQTDRGGYGYTF
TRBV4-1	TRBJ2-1	CASSQVDLISYNEQFF
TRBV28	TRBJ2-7	CASKTPLYRDEQYF
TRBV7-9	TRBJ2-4	CASSPSFSINIQYF
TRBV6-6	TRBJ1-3	CASSYSGEAGNTIYF
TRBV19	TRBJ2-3	CASSGDRGTDTQYF
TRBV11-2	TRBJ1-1	CASSPDRGRGTEAFF
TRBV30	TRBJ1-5	CAWSPRDRSTYSNQPQHF
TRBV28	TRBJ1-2	CASRGTGEDGYTF
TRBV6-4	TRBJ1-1	CASSDSLIMNTEAFF
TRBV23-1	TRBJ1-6	CASSPHAGSGDNSPLHF
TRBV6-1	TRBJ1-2	CASSQARTGNYGYTF
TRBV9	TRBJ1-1	CASSVGIGTGHMNTEAFF
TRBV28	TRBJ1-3	CASGVSGNTIYF
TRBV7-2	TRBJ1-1	CASSLGGTLNTEAFF
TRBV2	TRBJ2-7	CARGQGAGEQYF
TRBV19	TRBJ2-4	CASTIGRSVGNIQYF
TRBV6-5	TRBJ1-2	CASSDPGRNYGYTF
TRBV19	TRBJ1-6	CASSMGGNNSPLHF
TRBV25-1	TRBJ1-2	CASSETGVSNGYTF
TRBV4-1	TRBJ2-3	CASSQDEAGSPLDTQYF
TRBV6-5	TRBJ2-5	CASKGSGAGETQYF
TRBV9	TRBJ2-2	CASSVVPSGTEGVYTGELFF
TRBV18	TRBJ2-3	CASREGGRITDTQYF
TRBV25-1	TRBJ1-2	CASSLRQHYGYTF
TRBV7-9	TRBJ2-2	CASSPGRTSDGELFF
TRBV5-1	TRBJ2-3	CASSLLPSSGTTDTQYF
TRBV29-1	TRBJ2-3	CSARGQVDTQYF
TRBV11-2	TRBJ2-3	CASSLGVLARTDTQYF
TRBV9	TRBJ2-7	CASSFWDRDHEQYF
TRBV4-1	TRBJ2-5	CASSQTPSGGNQETQYF
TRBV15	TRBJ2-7	CATSLRAPGSYEQYF
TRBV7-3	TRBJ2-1	CASSLMRDRVNDEQFF
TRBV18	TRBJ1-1	CASSPGTGGLMNTEAFF
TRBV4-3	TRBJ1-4	CASSQGRGAEKLFF
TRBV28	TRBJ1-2	CAIGGNYGYTF
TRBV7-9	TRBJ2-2	CAHPWYQGTGELFF
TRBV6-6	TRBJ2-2	CASSYSGQGGAGELFF
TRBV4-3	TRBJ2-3	CASSQDRLPGLAGDTQYF
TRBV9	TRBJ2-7	CASSVGLGWAGEKGREQYF
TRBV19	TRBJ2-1	CASSGSVGGSLDEQFF
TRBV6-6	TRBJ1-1	CASRAGTGGRTEAFF
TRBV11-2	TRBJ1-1	CAGLGTGGTEAFF
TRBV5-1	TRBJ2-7	CASSLATGTVIYEQYF
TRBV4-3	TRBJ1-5	CASSQATGDSQPQHF
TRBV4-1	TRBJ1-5	CASSQASSGTLPQHF
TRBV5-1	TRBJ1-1	CASSAYREGEAFF
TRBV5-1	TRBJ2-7	CASSVRPGQGADEQYF
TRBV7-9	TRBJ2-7	CASSSLSSIYLGAYEQYF
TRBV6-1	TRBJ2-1	CASSGQSSYNEQFF
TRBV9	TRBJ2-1	CASSVRGLGQVNEQFF
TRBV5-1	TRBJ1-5	CASSLIPGQDQPQHF
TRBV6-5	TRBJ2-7	CASTNRDEQYF
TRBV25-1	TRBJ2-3	CASSDLTARTDTQYF